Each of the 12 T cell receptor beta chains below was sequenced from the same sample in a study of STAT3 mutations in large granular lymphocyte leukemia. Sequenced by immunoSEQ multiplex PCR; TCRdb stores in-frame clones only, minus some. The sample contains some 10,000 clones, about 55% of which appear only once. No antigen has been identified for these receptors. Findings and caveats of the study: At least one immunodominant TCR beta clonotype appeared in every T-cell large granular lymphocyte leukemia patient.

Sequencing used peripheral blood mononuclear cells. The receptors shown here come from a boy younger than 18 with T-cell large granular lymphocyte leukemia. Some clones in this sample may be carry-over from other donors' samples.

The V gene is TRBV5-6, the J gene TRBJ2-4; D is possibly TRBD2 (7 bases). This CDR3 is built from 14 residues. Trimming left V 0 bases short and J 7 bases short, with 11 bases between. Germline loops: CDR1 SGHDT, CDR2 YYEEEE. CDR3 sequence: CASSLGGGGNIQYF. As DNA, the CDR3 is TGTGCCAGCAGCTTGGGAGGGGGGGGTAACATTCAGTACTTC.

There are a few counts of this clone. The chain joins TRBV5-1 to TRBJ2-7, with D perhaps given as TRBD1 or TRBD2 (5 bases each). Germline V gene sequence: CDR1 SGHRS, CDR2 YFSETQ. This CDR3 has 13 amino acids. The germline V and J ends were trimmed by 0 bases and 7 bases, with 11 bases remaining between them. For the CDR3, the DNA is TGCGCCAGCAGCTTGGGAGGGGCCCAAGAGCAGTACTTC. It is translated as CASSLGGAQEQYF.

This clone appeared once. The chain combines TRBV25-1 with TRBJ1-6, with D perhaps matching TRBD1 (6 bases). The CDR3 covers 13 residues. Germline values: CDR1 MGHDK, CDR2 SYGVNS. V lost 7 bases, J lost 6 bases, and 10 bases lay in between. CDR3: CASTPRGNSPLHF. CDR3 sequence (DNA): TGTGCCAGCACTCCCAGGGGTAATTCACCCCTCCACTTT.

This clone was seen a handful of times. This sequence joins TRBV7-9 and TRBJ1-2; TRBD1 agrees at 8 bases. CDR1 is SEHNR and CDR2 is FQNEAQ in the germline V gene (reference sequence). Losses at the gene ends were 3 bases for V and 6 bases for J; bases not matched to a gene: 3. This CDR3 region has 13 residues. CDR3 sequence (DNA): TGTGCCAGCAGCTTGGACAGGGCGAATGGCTACACCTTC. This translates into CASSLDRANGYTF. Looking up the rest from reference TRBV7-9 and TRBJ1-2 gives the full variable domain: DTGVSQNPRHKITKRGQNVTFRCDPISEHNRLYWYRQTLGQGPEFLTYFQNEAQLEKSRLLSDRFSAERPKGSFSTLEIQRTEQGDSAMYLCASSLDRANGYTFGSGTRLTVV.

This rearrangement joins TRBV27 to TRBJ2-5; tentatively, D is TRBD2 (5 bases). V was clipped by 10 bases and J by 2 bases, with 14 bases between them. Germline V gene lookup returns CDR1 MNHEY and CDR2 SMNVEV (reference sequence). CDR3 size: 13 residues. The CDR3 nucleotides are TGTGCCACGCGGGTCACTGGTCAAGAGACCCAGTACTTC. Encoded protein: CATRVTGQETQYF.

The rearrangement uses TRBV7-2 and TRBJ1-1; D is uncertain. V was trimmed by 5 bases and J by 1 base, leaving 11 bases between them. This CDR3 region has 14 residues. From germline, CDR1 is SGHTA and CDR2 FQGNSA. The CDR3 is CASSANRGNTEAFF. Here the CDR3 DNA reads TGTGCCAGCAGCGCCAACCGGGGGAACACTGAAGCTTTCTTT. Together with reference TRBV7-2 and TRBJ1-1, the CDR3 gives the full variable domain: GAGVSQSPSNKVTEKGKDVELRCDPISGHTALYWYRQSLGQGLEFLIYFQGNSAPDKSGLPSDRFSAERTGGSVSTLTIQRTQQEDSAVYLCASSANRGNTEAFFGQGTRLTVV.

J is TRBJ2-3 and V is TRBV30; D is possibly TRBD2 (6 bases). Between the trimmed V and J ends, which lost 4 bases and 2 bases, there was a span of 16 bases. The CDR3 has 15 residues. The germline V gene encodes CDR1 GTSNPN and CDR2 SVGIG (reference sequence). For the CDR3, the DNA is TGTGCCTGGACTCTCACTAGCAGACACACAGATACGCAGTATTTT. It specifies CAWTLTSRHTDTQYF.

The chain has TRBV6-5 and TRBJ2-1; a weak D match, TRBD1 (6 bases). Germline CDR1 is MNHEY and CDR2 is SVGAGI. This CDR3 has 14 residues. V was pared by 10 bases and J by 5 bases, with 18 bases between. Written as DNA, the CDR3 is TGTGCCACCTCGACGACAGGTGTGCACAATGAGCAGTTCTTC. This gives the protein CATSTTGVHNEQFF.

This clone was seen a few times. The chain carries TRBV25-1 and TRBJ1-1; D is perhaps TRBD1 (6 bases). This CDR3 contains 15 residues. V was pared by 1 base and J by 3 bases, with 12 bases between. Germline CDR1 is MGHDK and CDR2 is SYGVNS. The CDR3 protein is CASSEFLGADTEAFF. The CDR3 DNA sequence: TGTGCCAGCAGTGAATTTTTGGGGGCGGACACTGAAGCTTTCTTT.

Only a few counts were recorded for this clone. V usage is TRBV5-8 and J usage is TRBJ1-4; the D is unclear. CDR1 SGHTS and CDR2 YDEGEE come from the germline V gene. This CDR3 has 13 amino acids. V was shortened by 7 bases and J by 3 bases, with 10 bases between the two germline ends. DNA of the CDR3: TGTGCCAGCGGGCTTGACGCTAATGAAAAACTGTTTTTT. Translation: CASGLDANEKLFF.

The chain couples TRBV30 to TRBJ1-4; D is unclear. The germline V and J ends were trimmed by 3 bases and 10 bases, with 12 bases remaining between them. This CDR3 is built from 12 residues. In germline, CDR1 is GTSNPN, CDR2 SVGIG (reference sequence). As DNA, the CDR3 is TGTGCCTGGAGGGCCCCTGAAGGAAAACTGTTTTTT. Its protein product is CAWRAPEGKLFF.

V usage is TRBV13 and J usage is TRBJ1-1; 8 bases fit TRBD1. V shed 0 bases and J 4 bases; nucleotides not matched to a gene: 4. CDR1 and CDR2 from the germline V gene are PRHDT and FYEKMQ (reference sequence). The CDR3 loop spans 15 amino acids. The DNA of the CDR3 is TGTGCCAGCAGCTTAGGGCGCACAGGGGGCACTGAAGCTTTCTTT. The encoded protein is CASSLGRTGGTEAFF.